The 29 T cell receptor beta chains given below trace back to one sample, sequenced in a study of T cell clones after liver transplantation. The table came from immunoSEQ multiplex PCR; TCRdb's copy has only in-frame clones and leaves some out. The sample holds about 85,000 clones; roughly 80% are singletons and the top ten take around 0.5%. The specimen comprised CD4+ T cells from blood, sampled just over 45 months after liver transplant. The receptors originated from a human patient who received a liver transplant. These T cells may partly come from the graft donor.

The V and J genes are TRBV10-1 and TRBJ2-3; the D is unclear. The CDR3 is 15 residues long. Germline loops: CDR1 WNHNN, CDR2 SYGVQD (reference sequence). With 6 bases removed from V and 3 bases from J, the gap between germline ends came to 16 bases. CDR3 protein: CASSRPARPTDTQYF. CDR3 coding DNA: TGCGCCAGCAGCCGCCCGGCCCGGCCGACAGATACGCAGTATTTT.

The genes are TRBV28 and TRBJ2-1; 7 nucleotides align to TRBD2. The CDR3 has 14 amino acids. Germline V gene lookup returns CDR1 MDHEN and CDR2 SYDVKM. V trimming: 3 bases; J trimming: 9 bases; junction bases outside the gene matches: 8. CDR3 DNA sequence: TGTGCCAGCAGTTTGCCCAGCGGGATAACTGAGCAGTTCTTC. Protein sequence: CASSLPSGITEQFF.

The chain is built from TRBV29-1 and TRBJ2-7; TRBD1 aligns across 11 bases. The ends lost 7 bases at V and 5 bases at J; junction bases unmatched: 1. Germline V gene lookup returns CDR1 SQVTM and CDR2 ANQGSEA. The CDR3 contains 11 residues. CDR3: CSGGQGDEQYF. In DNA, the CDR3 is TGCAGCGGGGGACAGGGGGACGAGCAGTACTTC.

As for this clone: Other DNA sequences in the sample encode the same CDR3. The chain employs TRBV15 and TRBJ2-5; TRBD2 is a possible D gene (5 bases). There are 14 residues in the CDR3. Germline lookup yields CDR1 LNHNV and CDR2 YYDKDF (reference sequence). The V gene lost 0 bases and the J gene lost 2 bases, with 7 bases spanning the gap. In DNA form, the CDR3 reads TGTGCCACCAGCAGAGATCGGGGTCAAGAGACCCAGTACTTC. Its protein product is CATSRDRGQETQYF.

The chain is built from TRBV10-1 and TRBJ2-5; D gene uncertain. Germline V gene data show CDR1 as WNHNN and CDR2 as SYGVQD (reference sequence). Deletions cut 11 bases from V and 6 bases from J, with 4 bases between. The CDR3 has 8 residues. The CDR3 region has the DNA TGCGCCGGAAAGACCCAGTACTTC. The encoded protein is CAGKTQYF.

This chain joins TRBV18 and TRBJ2-7; 10 nucleotides line up with TRBD2. The CDR3 contains 15 residues. Germline V lookup: CDR1 KGHSH, CDR2 LQKENI. Trimming took 4 bases from V and 3 from J; bases not matched to a gene: 6. The CDR3: CASSRRSSGSYEQYF. The DNA for the CDR3 is TGTGCCAGCTCACGTAGGTCTAGCGGGAGCTACGAGCAGTACTTC.

The genes are TRBV10-3 and TRBJ2-7; TRBD1 agrees at 11 bases. The CDR3 extends over 15 amino acids. The ends lost 2 bases at V and 2 bases at J; junction bases unmatched: 2. Germline V gives CDR1 ENHRY, CDR2 SYGVKD. The CDR3 loop is CAISEPGQGAYEQYF. CDR3 sequence (DNA): TGTGCCATCAGTGAGCCGGGACAGGGGGCCTACGAGCAGTACTTC.

The rearrangement links TRBV28 to TRBJ1-4; D unclear. With 6 bases removed from V and 6 bases from J, the gap between germline ends came to 17 bases. This CDR3 is 15 amino acids long. Germline CDR1 is MDHEN and CDR2 is SYDVKM. Written as DNA, the CDR3 is TGTGCCAGCAGCCTTCTTACCAGCTTGGATGAAAAACTGTTTTTT. It is translated as CASSLLTSLDEKLFF.

In its sample, this clone was seen once. V is TRBV28 and J is TRBJ1-5; 7 positions agree with TRBD1. This CDR3 contains 20 residues. With V trimmed by 2 bases and J by 0 bases, 16 bases remained unmatched. CDR1 is MDHEN, CDR2 SYDVKM, per germline. DNA for the CDR3: TGTGCCAGCAGTTTAAGAGTGATGGACAGGAATCAGTTTAGCAATCAGCCCCAGCATTTT. This codes for CASSLRVMDRNQFSNQPQHF. The full variable domain, its missing parts supplied by reference TRBV28 and TRBJ1-5, is DVKVTQSSRYLVKRTGEKVFLECVQDMDHENMFWYRQDPGLGLRLIYFSYDVKMKEKGDIPEGYSVSREKKERFSLILESASTNQTSMYLCASSLRVMDRNQFSNQPQHFGDGTRLSIL.

This chain joins TRBV7-2 and TRBJ2-1, with 7 bases aligning to TRBD1. Trimming took 5 bases from V and 7 from J; bases not matched to a gene: 8. Per germline, CDR1 SGHTA and CDR2 FQGNSA. This CDR3 has 14 amino acids. The CDR3 region has the DNA TGTGCCAGCAGCCATGGGACAGTCAATAATGAGCAGTTCTTC. The encoded protein is CASSHGTVNNEQFF.

This chain connects TRBV5-4 to TRBJ1-5; TRBD1 agrees at 9 bases. CDR1 and CDR2 (germline): SGHNT, YYREEE (reference sequence). The CDR3 runs to 15 residues. Trimming took 2 bases from V and 5 from J; bases not matched to a gene: 5. The CDR3 sequence: CASSLQGAGDQPQHF. CDR3 coding DNA: TGTGCCAGCAGCTTACAGGGGGCAGGGGATCAGCCCCAGCATTTT.

The chain recombines TRBV2 with TRBJ1-3; TRBD1 agrees at 7 bases. Germline V gene data show CDR1 as SNHLY and CDR2 as FYNNEI. The CDR3 has 13 residues. The trim removed 6 bases at V and 4 bases at J, leaving 3 bases unmatched. This chain's CDR3 is CASRKGQGNTIYF. The CDR3 DNA is TGTGCCAGCAGAAAGGGACAGGGAAACACCATATATTTT.

V gene TRBV30 combines with J gene TRBJ1-2; no definite D call. CDR3 length: 14 residues. Trimming pared 3 bases from V and 4 bases from J, leaving 15 bases between. Germline CDR1 is GTSNPN and CDR2 is SVGIG (reference sequence). The chain's CDR3 is CAWSRGGPTYGYTF. The CDR3 nucleotides read TGTGCCTGGAGCCGAGGCGGGCCCACCTATGGCTACACCTTC.

V is TRBV18 and J is TRBJ2-7; TRBD2 aligns across 14 bases. The V gene's germline CDR1 is KGHSH and CDR2 LQKENI. After removal of 6 bases from V and 2 bases from J, the junction contained 15 bases not matched to a gene. The CDR3 is 19 residues long. The CDR3 DNA follows: TGTGCCAGCTCCCGCCAAGGACTAGCGGGAGGCAAGAATACCTACGAGCAGTACTTC. It translates to CASSRQGLAGGKNTYEQYF.

This clone was observed once. J is TRBJ2-7 and V is TRBV2; tentative D call: TRBD2 (6 bases). There are 15 residues in the CDR3. Trimming left V 0 bases short and J 0 bases short, with 9 bases between. The germline CDR1 and CDR2 sequences are SNHLY and FYNNEI. The CDR3 loop reads CASSEAPGSSYEQYF. CDR3 nucleotides: TGTGCCAGCAGTGAAGCGCCCGGGAGCTCCTACGAGCAGTACTTC. Variable domain in full (rest from reference TRBV2 and TRBJ2-7): EPEVTQTPSHQVTQMGQEVILRCVPISNHLYFYWYRQILGQKVEFLVSFYNNEISEKSEIFDDQFSVERPDGSNFTLKIRSTKLEDSAMYFCASSEAPGSSYEQYFGPGTRLTVT.

V usage is TRBV19 and J usage is TRBJ2-1; TRBD2 agrees at 7 bases. The CDR3 loop spans 14 amino acids. Per the germline V gene, CDR1 is LNHDA and CDR2 is SQIVND (reference sequence). Trimming cost V 5 bases and J 8 bases; bases outside gene matches: 9. Here the CDR3 reads CASSPTTSFYEQFF. For the CDR3, the DNA is TGTGCCAGTAGTCCAACGACTAGCTTCTATGAGCAGTTCTTC.

The chain joins TRBV28 to TRBJ2-7, with D perhaps being TRBD1 or TRBD2 (5 bases each). Trimming removed 8 bases from V and 2 bases from J, with 19 bases in between. Germline V lookup: CDR1 MDHEN, CDR2 SYDVKM. This CDR3 spans 15 amino acids. CDR3 region: CASGDRRDRAYEQYF. The DNA for the CDR3 is TGTGCCAGCGGCGATCGCCGGGACCGTGCCTACGAGCAGTACTTC.

A remark on this clone: Other DNA sequences in the sample encode the same CDR3. In DNA form, the CDR3 reads TGTGCCAGCTCACCAGGGTCCAGCGGAGGTGAAAAACTGTTTTTT. Translation gives CASSPGSSGGEKLFF. The chain combines TRBV18 with TRBJ1-4; unclear D gene. V gave up 2 bases and J gave up 7 bases, with 14 bases separating them. The CDR3 spans 15 residues. The V gene's germline CDR1 is KGHSH and CDR2 LQKENI.

The chain is built from TRBV6-5 and TRBJ2-3; 8 nucleotides line up with TRBD2. Germline assignment: CDR1 MNHEY and CDR2 SVGAGI. V lost 8 bases, J lost 2 bases, and 9 bases stayed unmatched. The length of the CDR3 is 15 residues. The CDR3 nucleotides are TGTGCCAGCTGGCTTGTAGCGGGAAACACAGATACGCAGTATTTT. It translates to CASWLVAGNTDTQYF.

The rearrangement joins TRBV27 to TRBJ2-3, with no clear D. CDR3 length equals 14 residues. The V end lost 8 bases, the J end lost 0 bases, and 12 bases lay between the germline ends. From germline, CDR1 is MNHEY and CDR2 SMNVEV (reference sequence). CDR3 nucleotides: TGTGCCAGCCGCCGACACTCTAGCACAGATACGCAGTATTTT. The encoded protein is CASRRHSSTDTQYF.

The V and J genes are TRBV19 and TRBJ1-1; D perhaps matches TRBD1 (5 bases). The CDR3 has 13 amino acids. Trimming shortened V by 0 bases and J by 11 bases, and 13 bases separated the two germline ends. CDR1 is LNHDA, CDR2 SQIVND, per germline (reference sequence). The CDR3, as DNA: TGTGCCAGTAGTATAGATCCCAGGGCGGTGGCTTTCTTT. As protein: CASSIDPRAVAFF.

The gene calls are TRBV6-1 and TRBJ2-1; D is unclear. Trimming took off 7 bases at V and 3 bases at J, with 10 bases between the two ends. This CDR3 has 13 residues. Germline CDR1 is MNHNS and CDR2 is SASEGT. Written as DNA, the CDR3 is TGTGCCAGCACCCTGCGGAGCTACAATGAGCAGTTCTTC. This gives the protein CASTLRSYNEQFF.

This clone was picked up one time. Here the CDR3 DNA reads TGTGCCAGCAGCTTAGTAGTCGGCACAGATACGCAGTATTTT. Amino acids: CASSLVVGTDTQYF. The V and J genes are TRBV7-2 and TRBJ2-3; D is undetermined. Per the germline V gene, CDR1 is SGHTA and CDR2 is FQGNSA. V lost 1 base and J 1 base, leaving 6 bases between the germline ends. This CDR3 comprises 14 residues.

This clone was counted a single time. This chain connects TRBV19 to TRBJ2-2; 9 bases agree with TRBD1. The junction had 4 bases not matched to a gene; V was cut back by 7 bases and J by 4 bases. Germline loops: CDR1 LNHDA, CDR2 SQIVND (reference sequence). CDR3 length equals 14 residues. CDR3 nucleotide sequence: TGTGCCAGTATCAGGACAGGGGTCACCGGGGAGCTGTTTTTT. As protein: CASIRTGVTGELFF.

DNA of the CDR3: TGTGCCAGCAGCACGAGGACAGGGGGAGCCGAGCAGTACTTC. Translated: CASSTRTGGAEQYF. The chain uses TRBV7-6 and TRBJ2-7; 10 bases line up with TRBD1. Germline trimming cut 5 bases from V and 6 bases from J; bases unmatched to any gene: 7. Germline V gene sequence: CDR1 SGHVS, CDR2 FNYEAQ. CDR3 length equals 14 residues.

The sample holds a few counts of this clone. The chain uses TRBV11-2 and TRBJ1-4; D is perhaps TRBD1 (6 bases). The V and J ends lost 5 bases and 1 base respectively, with 11 bases between them. Germline V gene data show CDR1 as SGHAT and CDR2 as FQNNGV. This CDR3 spans 15 amino acids. The DNA for the CDR3 is TGTGCCAGCAGCCCGATCAGGGGAACTAATGAAAAACTGTTTTTT. It is translated as CASSPIRGTNEKLFF.

V and J are TRBV5-1 and TRBJ1-2; D is ambiguous. The CDR3 is 16 residues long. V was trimmed by 3 bases and J by 7 bases, leaving 22 bases between them. The germline V gene encodes CDR1 SGHRS and CDR2 YFSETQ. The CDR3: CASSSTLGPKVGGYTF. The CDR3 region has the DNA TGCGCCAGCAGCTCGACCCTAGGACCAAAAGTGGGTGGCTACACCTTC.

In this sample, this clone turned up a few times. The chain combines TRBV2 with TRBJ1-5; D is unclear. The length of the CDR3 is 13 residues. V shed 6 bases and J shed 6 bases, with 12 bases lying between them. Per the germline V gene, CDR1 is SNHLY and CDR2 is FYNNEI. CDR3: CASSGDYSQPQHF. For the CDR3, the DNA is TGTGCCAGCAGCGGGGATTATTCTCAGCCCCAGCATTTT.

This clone was recorded a few times. The J gene is TRBJ2-3, the V gene TRBV28, with D possibly matching TRBD2 (5 bases). V shed 8 bases and J shed 3 bases, with 18 bases lying between them. Germline V gives CDR1 MDHEN, CDR2 SYDVKM. The CDR3 loop spans 15 amino acids. Written as DNA, the CDR3 is TGTGCCAGCCGCGCGCTGGGGAGTCGGACAGATACGCAGTATTTT. Amino acid sequence: CASRALGSRTDTQYF.